This record concerns one T cell receptor beta chain sequence. The table came from immunoSEQ multiplex PCR; TCRdb's copy has only in-frame clones and leaves some out. The table lists a few hundred thousand clones, 75% to 90% of them singletons. This CDR3 spans 14 amino acids. After removal of 8 bases from V and 0 bases from J, the junction contained 2 bases not matched to a gene. The germline V gene has CDR1 LNHDA and CDR2 SQIVND (reference sequence). The data stem from a study of blood T cell repertoires in COVID-19. Study-wide context: In each case, the material was cDNA or gDNA derived from T cells, B-cell-depleted T cells, or PBMCs.

The source is a woman aged 18-29 years with acute or convalescent COVID-19. This chain links TRBV19 with TRBJ2-3; 10 bases are a match to TRBD1. Sequenced sample: peripheral blood. CDR3 nucleotide sequence: TGTGCCAGTCGGGACAGGGGTAGCACAGATACGCAGTATTTT. Translating gives CASRDRGSTDTQYF. Filled out from reference TRBV19 and TRBJ2-3, the complete variable domain reads DGGITQSPKYLFRKEGQNVTLSCEQNLNHDAMYWYRQDPGQGLRLIYYSQIVNDFQKGDIAEGYSVSREKKESFPLTVTSAQKNPTAFYLCASRDRGSTDTQYFGPGTRLTVL.